These 30 T cell receptor delta chains were sequenced from one sample in a study of γδ T cells in repeated Plasmodium falciparum infection. Vgamma9/Vdelta2+ and Vdelta2-negative gammadelta T cells were flow-sorted from PBMC for bulk sequencing. TCRdb reanalysed the multiplex PCR reads with CATT. The sample shows 70,000 to 95,000 delta-chain clones, 1.4% of them seen only once. Sequencing used gamma-delta T cells from blood. The receptors were sampled from a pool of human donors (malaria-infected and uninfected, not separated).

There are a few counts of this clone. TCRdb pairs this DNA with a much larger clone's protein that differs at residue 12, likely a read error; the protein shown was translated from the DNA. The rearrangement uses TRDV1 and TRDJ1; possibly TRDD2 for D (7 bases). Between the trimmed V and J ends, which lost 5 bases and 3 bases, there was a span of 25 bases. CDR3 size: 18 residues. The germline CDR1 and CDR2 sequences are TSWWSYY and QGS. CDR3 coding DNA: TGTGCTCTTGGGTTGGGGGGCCGTTCCTACCGGCCTCCCGATAAACTCATCTTT. It specifies CALGLGGRSYRPPDKLIF.

This clone was detected a few times. TCRdb has a much larger clone's protein, which differs at residue 16 from the translation of this DNA, likely because of a read error; what is shown is the protein translated from the DNA. The V gene corresponds to TRDV2; no J gene was called; TRDD3 reflects the table's D call only, with no check against the DNA. Germline V gene data show CDR1 as GEAIGNYY and CDR2 as EKD. This CDR3 contains 18 residues. This CDR3 is CACDTGTSGESYTDKPIF. CDR3 sequence (DNA): TGTGCCTGTGACACCGGGACGTCTGGGGAATCGTACACCGATAAACCCATCTTT.

This clone occurred a few times. TCRdb lists the protein of a much larger clone for this DNA, which differs at residue 4, so this is likely a read error; the protein given here is translated from the DNA itself. The J gene is TRDJ1, the V gene TRDV2, with 11 bases aligning to TRDD3. No J gene is reported in TCRdb; it was inferred here by comparing the DNA with germline. Per germline, CDR1 GEAIGNYY and CDR2 EKD. The CDR3 spans 16 residues. For the CDR3, the DNA is TGTGCCTGTAACACGATCTATGGGGGATACGCCGATAAACTCATCTTT. This codes for CACNTIYGGYADKLIF.

The CDR3 loop reads CALGDKGFYTDKLIF. Here the CDR3 DNA reads TGTGCTCTTGGGGATAAGGGGTTCTACACCGATAAACTCATCTTT. The chain employs TRDV1 and TRDJ1, with D uncertain. Germline CDR1 is TSWWSYY and CDR2 is QGS. The V gene lost 3 bases and the J gene lost 0 bases, with 11 bases spanning the gap. The CDR3 length is 15 residues.

This clone has a count of ten or more. The chain carries TRDV1 and TRDJ1; 12 bases match TRDD3. The CDR3 covers 23 residues. The germline CDR1 and CDR2 sequences are TSWWSYY and QGS. Unmatched junction bases numbered 20, after V lost 0 bases and J lost 0 bases. The CDR3 region has the DNA TGTGCTCTTGGGGAACTAAATCCTCACTGGGGGATACTCAACTCGATTGACACCGATAAACTCATCTTT. This translates into CALGELNPHWGILNSIDTDKLIF.

This clone turned up a few times. With only one base between it and a far larger clone, this is likely a read error. The same CDR3 also results from other DNA sequences found in this sample. V is TRDV1 and J is TRDJ1; weak D call: TRDD2 (5 bases). Assignment of the J gene here rests on matching the DNA to germline, because TCRdb gives none. The V end was cut by 3 bases, the J end by 5 bases, with 25 bases between. Germline V gene lookup returns CDR1 TSWWSYY and CDR2 QGS. The CDR3 totals 18 residues. The CDR3 loop is CALGDLSPIPLAADKLIF. The CDR3, as DNA: TGTGCTCTTGGGGACCTTAGTCCGATTCCTTTGGCGGCTGATAAACTCATCTTT.

There are many counts of this clone. The DNA for the CDR3 is TGTGCTCTTGGGAACCCCTCCGTTCCGAGGTTGGGGGATACAAGCACCGATAAACTCATCTTT. Its protein is CALGNPSVPRLGDTSTDKLIF. The chain joins TRDV1 to TRDJ1; 10 bases line up with TRDD3. CDR3 length equals 21 residues. Unmatched junction bases numbered 22, after V lost 5 bases and J lost 1 base. Per the germline V gene, CDR1 is TSWWSYY and CDR2 is QGS.

This clone was observed many times. J is TRDJ1 and V is TRDV1, with D maybe TRDD3 (5 bases). The germline V gene has CDR1 TSWWSYY and CDR2 QGS. The CDR3 extends over 14 amino acids. V was pared by 1 base and J by 7 bases, with 13 bases between. The CDR3 bases are TGTGCTCTTGGGGAACCTCGGGGACCGAGTAAACTCATCTTT. Translated: CALGEPRGPSKLIF.

This clone came up a few times. The TCRdb protein comes from a much larger clone and disagrees with this DNA's translation at residue 13, likely due to a read error; the protein given here is derived from the DNA. The rearrangement joins TRDV1 to TRDJ1, with D perhaps matching TRDD3 (6 bases). The J gene comes from matching the DNA to germline here; TCRdb lacks it. The length of the CDR3 is 20 residues. Trimming took off 2 bases at V and 0 bases at J, with 25 bases between the two ends. Looked up from germline, CDR1 is TSWWSYY and CDR2 is QGS. CDR3 sequence (DNA): TGTGCTCTTGGGGAAAATCCATCCTTGGTGGGGGTTAGGTACACCGATAAACTCATCTTT. As protein: CALGENPSLVGVRYTDKLIF.

On this clone: The protein that TCRdb holds for this DNA derives from a much larger clone and differs from the translated DNA at residue 11, which likely indicates a read error; the protein shown here is translated from the DNA. The chain employs TRDV2 and TRDJ1; D not resolved. The J gene was not available in TCRdb and was assigned here by matching the DNA to germline segments. The CDR3 contains 16 residues. The V and J ends lost 0 bases and 3 bases respectively, with 16 bases between them. From germline, CDR1 is GEAIGNYY and CDR2 EKD. In nucleotides, the CDR3 is TGTGCCTGTGACACCGTGGGTGCGAAGTACGCCGATAAACTCATCTTT. This codes for CACDTVGAKYADKLIF.

This clone was found a few times. Translating this DNA gives a protein that differs at residue 6 from the TCRdb one, which belongs to a much larger clone; a read error is likely, and the protein shown is this translation. This rearrangement joins TRDV1 to TRDJ1; unclear D gene. Germline V gives CDR1 TSWWSYY, CDR2 QGS. CDR3 length: 11 amino acids. The V end was cut by 9 bases, the J end by 4 bases, with 9 bases between. The CDR3 region has the DNA TGTGCTCTCCTAGGAGGCGATAAACTCATCTTT. Translation gives CALLGGDKLIF.

In its sample, this clone was seen a few times. The TCRdb protein comes from a much larger clone and disagrees with this DNA's translation at residue 9, likely due to a read error; the protein given here is derived from the DNA. The rearrangement joins TRDV2 to TRDJ1; 10 bases are a match to TRDD3. The J gene comes from matching the DNA to germline here; TCRdb lacks it. The V segment lost 1 base and the J segment 0 bases; nucleotides outside the gene matches: 25. Germline V gene sequence: CDR1 GEAIGNYY, CDR2 EKD. The CDR3 covers 23 residues. The CDR3: CACDTNAKFSAVLGDFHTDKLIF. The CDR3 region has the DNA TGTGCCTGTGACACGAACGCCAAGTTCTCCGCCGTACTGGGGGATTTCCACACCGATAAACTCATCTTT.

In regard to this clone: The protein in TCRdb stems from a much larger clone and differs at residue 15 from this DNA's translation, likely a read error; here the protein is translated from the DNA. The chain links TRDV2 to TRDJ1; D ambiguous. Germline assignment: CDR1 GEAIGNYY and CDR2 EKD. The CDR3 extends over 17 amino acids. CDR3 loop: CACDTVSSPGYTDKRIF. DNA of the CDR3: TGTGCCTGTGACACCGTGTCCTCTCCGGGGTACACCGATAAACGCATCTTT.

As regards this clone: TCRdb lists the protein of a much larger clone for this DNA, which differs at residue 4, so this is likely a read error; the protein given here is translated from the DNA itself. The gene calls are TRDV2 and TRDJ1, with TRDD3 identical over 11 bases. Per germline, CDR1 GEAIGNYY and CDR2 EKD. V dropped 6 bases and J dropped 1; count of bases not matched to a gene: 12. This CDR3 contains 17 residues. The CDR3 reads CACNSLLGDISTDKLIF. The CDR3 bases are TGTGCCTGTAACAGTTTACTGGGGGATATATCCACCGATAAACTCATCTTT.

There are many counts of this clone. A much larger clonotype is one base distant, so this may be a read error. Because the CDR3's place on the DNA is in doubt, the DNA is left out and the CDR3 is given as listed by TCRdb. V usage is TRDV3 and J usage is TRDJ1; the table's D call of TRDD3 was not tested on the DNA. Germline V CDR1 and CDR2: TVYSNPD, GDNSRS (reference sequence). The CDR3 spans 13 amino acids, including both terminal residues. CDR3 amino acids: CALGYWYTDKLIF.

In this sample, this clone turned up a few times. The chain links TRDV1 to TRDJ1, with 10 bases identical to TRDD3. TCRdb supplies no J gene; here it was assigned by aligning the nucleotide sequence to germline. The ends lost 2 bases at V and 0 bases at J; junction bases unmatched: 45. Germline-derived CDR1 and CDR2 are TSWWSYY and QGS. The CDR3 totals 30 residues. CDR3 coding DNA: TGTGCTCTTGGGGAAGGAGAATCGCCTCCGCAGTACTGGGGGATGAGTGGTTGGGAATTTATAAATTGCTACACCGATAAACTCATCTTT. Protein: CALGEGESPPQYWGMSGWEFINCYTDKLIF.

A remark on this clone: Translating this DNA gives a protein that differs at residue 6 from the TCRdb one, which belongs to a much larger clone; a read error is likely, and the protein shown is this translation. This chain connects TRDV2 to TRDJ3; 8 nucleotides line up with TRDD3. Because TCRdb records no J gene, it was assigned here through a match of the DNA to germline. Germline loops: CDR1 GEAIGNYY, CDR2 EKD. The CDR3 runs to 17 residues. V lost 2 bases, J lost 2 bases, and 4 bases stayed unmatched. CDR3 amino acids: CACDIPGDTWDTRQMFF. CDR3 DNA sequence: TGTGCCTGTGACATACCGGGGGATACCTGGGACACCCGACAGATGTTTTTC.

This clone was observed at least ten times. TCRdb assigns this DNA the protein of a much larger clone, which departs from its translation at residue 4; this likely reflects a read error, and the protein shown comes from translating the DNA. The CDR3 protein is CALVEAYTDKLIF. For the CDR3, the DNA is TGTGCTCTTGTGGAAGCCTACACCGATAAACTCATCTTT. V is TRDV1 and J is TRDJ1, with unresolved D. CDR3 length: 13 amino acids. Germline loops: CDR1 TSWWSYY, CDR2 QGS.

Ten or more counts support this clone. TCRdb's entry gives the protein of a much larger clone, which mismatches this DNA's translation at residue 5, likely from a read error; the protein reported here is translated from the DNA. The chain couples TRDV1 to TRDJ1; 7 bases align to TRDD3. TCRdb does not report a J gene; here it was assigned by matching the DNA to germline references. Germline V gene sequence: CDR1 TSWWSYY, CDR2 QGS. V lost 6 bases and J lost 3; bases outside the gene matches: 13. This CDR3 comprises 16 residues. As DNA, the CDR3 is TGTGCTCTTGGCCCTACCGGGGGATCTACACCCGATAAACTCATCTTT. Its translation is CALGPTGGSTPDKLIF.

Remarks on this clone: A far more abundant clone sits one base away, making this likely a read error. This sample includes further DNA sequences coding for the same CDR3. The V and J genes are TRDV1 and TRDJ1; TRDD3 matches 8 bases. As TCRdb names no J gene, one was assigned here on the basis of a DNA match to germline. There are 15 residues in the CDR3. The V gene's germline CDR1 is TSWWSYY and CDR2 QGS. DNA for the CDR3: TGTGCTCTCGGGGAGGTACTGGGGGACACCGATAAACTCATCTTT. Encoded protein: CALGEVLGDTDKLIF.

Regarding this clone: TCRdb's protein for this DNA is that of a much larger clone and differs from the translation at residue 4, likely a read error; the protein shown is the DNA translation. The chain is built from TRDV2 and TRDJ3; maybe TRDD3 (5 bases). TCRdb leaves out the J gene; it was filled in here by matching the DNA to germline. This CDR3 region has 18 residues. Trimming pared 5 bases from V and 5 bases from J, leaving 21 bases between. CDR1 is GEAIGNYY, CDR2 EKD, per germline. This CDR3 is CACGSGDTGVGDTRQMFF. In DNA, the CDR3 is TGTGCCTGTGGCTCCGGCGATACAGGGGTCGGGGACACCCGACAGATGTTTTTC.

This clone came up a few times. TCRdb's protein for this DNA is that of a much larger clone and differs from the translation at residue 6, likely a read error; the protein shown is the DNA translation. The chain employs TRDV2 and TRDJ1, with 12 bases fitting TRDD3. The germline CDR1 and CDR2 sequences are GEAIGNYY and EKD. The CDR3 is 21 amino acids. The V gene end was trimmed by 0 bases and the J gene end by 0 bases; junction bases not matched to a gene: 16. The DNA of the CDR3 is TGTGCCTGTGACACCTTGCTACCTACTGGGGGATACTCCCCAAACACCGATAAACTCATCTTT. It yields the protein CACDTLLPTGGYSPNTDKLIF.

The table lists this clone with many counts. J is TRDJ1 and V is TRDV1; D may be TRDD3 (6 bases). V was cut by 1 base and J by 4 bases, with 22 bases left in between. Germline CDR1 reads TSWWSYY; CDR2 reads QGS. The CDR3 sequence is 18 residues long. The chain's CDR3 is CALGEPLLKGMSGDKLIF. In DNA form, the CDR3 reads TGTGCTCTTGGGGAACCCCTCCTAAAGGGGATGAGCGGCGATAAACTCATCTTT.

In this sample, this clone turned up many times. With only one base between it and a far larger clone, this is likely a read error. At the DNA level, this CDR3 is encoded by other sequences in the same sample as well. This sequence joins TRDV2 and TRDJ2, with a possible D match to TRDD3 (5 bases). The J gene is not listed in TCRdb, so it was assigned here from a DNA match to germline. This CDR3 contains 15 residues. Germline V CDR1 and CDR2: GEAIGNYY, EKD. CDR3 amino acids: CACDTVGSMTAQLFF. The CDR3 region has the DNA TGTGCCTGTGACACCGTGGGATCTATGACGGCACAACTCTTCTTT.

Regarding this clone: TCRdb records a much larger clone's protein for this DNA, with a difference at residue 9 that likely arises from a read error; the protein given is the translation of the DNA. This CDR3 is CACDWGTWNTRQMFF. Here the CDR3 DNA reads TGTGCCTGTGACTGGGGGACCTGGAACACCCGACAGATGTTTTTC. The chain couples TRDV2 to TRDJ3; the match to TRDD3 covers 7 bases. TCRdb carries no J gene annotation; the J gene was assigned here by matching the DNA with germline. The CDR3 is 15 residues long. CDR1 is GEAIGNYY and CDR2 is EKD in the germline V gene.

About this clone: A read error likely explains this, since a far larger clone differs by one base. The sample contains more than one DNA sequence encoding this CDR3. The rearrangement uses TRDV1 and TRDJ1; 7 bases match TRDD3. CDR3 size: 20 residues. Germline-derived CDR1 and CDR2 are TSWWSYY and QGS. The trim removed 0 bases at V and 0 bases at J, leaving 16 bases unmatched. CDR3 coding DNA: TGTGCTCTTGGGGAACTACTGTACTGGGGCCAGCGCGCGAACACCGATAAACTCATCTTT. Protein sequence: CALGELLYWGQRANTDKLIF.

This clone was counted between two and nine times. A much larger clonotype is one base distant, so this may be a read error. Other DNA variants within this sample encode the same CDR3. The rearrangement joins TRDV1 to TRDJ1; D could derive from TRDD2 or TRDD3 (5 bases each). The CDR3 runs to 15 residues. The germline gives CDR1 TSWWSYY, CDR2 QGS. Written as DNA, the CDR3 is TGTGCACTTGGGGCTTCCCCGTCGGGTGGCGATAAACTCATCTTT. It is translated as CALGASPSGGDKLIF.

This clone showed up just a few times. This likely reflects a read error, since a far larger clone is one base away. Other DNA sequences in the sample encode the same CDR3. This chain uses TRDV2 with TRDJ1, with D perhaps matching TRDD3 (5 bases). The V and J ends lost 4 bases and 5 bases respectively, with 22 bases between them. CDR3 length: 16 amino acids. Germline assignment: CDR1 GEAIGNYY and CDR2 EKD. This CDR3 reads CACDTVGPTLGDKLIF. CDR3 DNA: TGTGCCTGTGATACCGTTGGGCCAACTTTGGGGGATAAACTCATCTTT.

A word on this clone: For this DNA, TCRdb reports the protein of a much larger clone, which diverges at residue 5, most likely from a read error; the protein presented here is translated directly from the DNA. The V call is TRDV2, the J call TRDJ3; 12 bases are shared with TRDD3. The J gene is absent in TCRdb and was assigned here via DNA matching to germline. Per the germline V gene, CDR1 is GEAIGNYY and CDR2 is EKD. The CDR3 contains 20 residues. V trimming: 3 bases; J trimming: 3 bases; junction bases outside the gene matches: 11. The CDR3 loop reads CACDAYPGGYANWDTRQMFF. The DNA of the CDR3 is TGTGCCTGTGACGCCTATCCTGGGGGATACGCAAACTGGGACACCCGACAGATGTTTTTC.

This clone was counted a few times. A far larger clone is off by one base, so a read error is likely. The sample has other DNA sequences that encode this CDR3 too. The genes are TRDV1 and TRDJ1; 7 bases agree with TRDD3. TCRdb records no J gene; here it was assigned by comparing the DNA to germline. From germline, CDR1 is TSWWSYY and CDR2 QGS. CDR3 length: 21 residues. The CDR3 loop reads CALGEPTPPLYWGMYTDKLIF. The CDR3 bases are TGTGCCCTTGGGGAACCCACCCCCCCTTTGTACTGGGGCATGTACACCGATAAACTCATCTTT.